This TCR beta chain was sequenced during a study of shared clonotypes between healthy human individuals. Findings and caveats of the study: It was anticipated that sequencing depth would influence how many clonotypes donors shared. Estimated richness values were generally larger in naive subsets than in memory subsets.

Authors' methods: ImmunoSEQ yielded junction-only sequences lacking quality scores, so filtering differed. Method: immunoSEQ multiplex PCR; TCRdb's copy keeps in-frame clones and lacks some. V and J calls and clone size are those listed in that table; D and trimming were worked out from the DNA. Here the sample spans approximately 1.9 million clones, roughly 95% being singletons. The naive CD8 subset, CD45RO-negative cells positively selected for CCR7, excluded terminally differentiated effector memory CD45RA+ cells. Donors comprised only Caucasian adults living in Nashville, Tennessee. In its sample, this clone was seen once. Its antigen is unidentified. There are 17 residues in the CDR3. Trimming left V 3 bases short and J 2 bases short, with 18 bases between. CDR1 is LGHNA, CDR2 YSLEER, per germline.

The receptor was derived from a man between 18 and 29 years old in good health. Some clones in this sample may be carry-over from other donors' samples. Material: naive CD8+ T cells from PBMCs. V is TRBV4-3 and J is TRBJ2-3; a weak D match, TRBD1 (6 bases). This chain's CDR3 is CASSQGHMTGPTDTQYF. The CDR3 DNA reads as TGCGCCAGCAGCCAGGGTCATATGACAGGACCCACAGATACGCAGTATTTT.